The clone carrying this TCR beta chain appeared once. Its antigen is undetermined. The length of the CDR3 is 11 residues. The germline gives CDR1 SEHNR, CDR2 FQNEAQ (reference sequence). The V end lost 5 bases, the J end lost 11 bases, and 10 bases lay between the germline ends. The sample originates from a study of shared clonotypes between healthy human individuals. Study-wide context: Contributing individuals were two females and three males aged 18 to 49. Study observations and caveats: Relative to memory subsets, naive subsets generally showed larger estimated richness.

Sorted-subset replicate PCRs used 200 ng DNA, about 30,000 T cell genomes. The table came from immunoSEQ multiplex PCR; TCRdb's copy has only in-frame clones and leaves some out. The table includes 750,000 to 1,000,000 clones, around 93% detected once. Naive-designated CD8 cells lacked CD45RO, were positively enriched for CCR7, and omitted terminally differentiated effector memory CD45RA+ cells. Adult Caucasians living in Nashville, Tennessee made up all of the donors. The sample taken for sequencing was naive CD8+ T cells sorted from blood. The chain recombines TRBV7-9 with TRBJ2-1, with D unresolved. The clonotype was recovered from a man aged 25-40 years in good health. CDR3 protein: CASSTIDQQFF. The CDR3 coding sequence is TGTGCCAGCAGCACAATAGACCAGCAGTTCTTC.